The 9 T cell receptor gamma chains below were found in one sample sequenced in a study of γδ T cells in repeated Plasmodium falciparum infection. TCRdb re-called the multiplex PCR reads through CATT. The data show approximately 30,000 gamma-chain clones, approximately 1.4% seen once. Gammadelta T cells were flow-sorted from PBMC into Vgamma9/Vdelta2+ and Vdelta2-negative populations for bulk analysis. The sample was gamma-delta T cells from blood. The receptors stem from a pool of human donors (malaria-infected and uninfected, not separated).

This clone was observed a handful of times. For this DNA, TCRdb reports the protein of a much larger clone, which diverges at residue 15, most likely from a read error; the protein presented here is translated directly from the DNA. CDR3 residues: CALWEVTTEMGKKIRVF. CDR3 nucleotides: TGTGCCTTGTGGGAGGTGACAACGGAGATGGGCAAAAAAATCAGGGTATTT. The V gene corresponds to TRGV9; no J gene was called. CDR3 length equals 17 residues. The germline gives CDR1 GITISATS, CDR2 ISYDGTV (reference sequence).

There are many counts of this clone. This DNA's translation and the protein TCRdb lists, from a much larger clone, do not match at residue 9, likely due to a read error; the protein shown is translated from the DNA. This chain uses TRGV9 with TRGJP. TCRdb carries no J gene annotation; the J gene was assigned here by matching the DNA with germline. The junction had 8 bases not matched to a gene; V was cut back by 0 bases and J by 9 bases. Germline values: CDR1 GITISATS, CDR2 ISYDGTV (reference sequence). This CDR3 is built from 17 residues. The CDR3 DNA is TGTGCCTTGTGGGAGGTGGTATCCGGGTTGGGCAAAAAAATCAAGGTATTT. Translation: CALWEVVSGLGKKIKVF.

This clone was recorded many times. This may stem from a read error, because a much larger clone lies one nucleotide away. The chain couples TRGV4 to TRGJ1 or TRGJ2. The CDR3 has 13 amino acids. Per the germline V gene, CDR1 is EGSTGY and CDR2 is YDSYTSSV. The ends lost 0 bases at V and 5 bases at J; junction bases unmatched: 4. The chain's CDR3 is CATWDGQDYKKLF. CDR3 in DNA: TGTGCCACCTGGGATGGGCAGGATTATAAGAAACTCTTT.

This clone has a count of ten or more. The chain recombines TRGV2 with TRGJ1 or TRGJ2. The CDR3 extends over 13 amino acids. Trimming removed 0 bases from V and 10 bases from J; junction bases left unmatched: 9. Germline V CDR1 and CDR2: EGSNGY, YDSYNSKV. CDR3 bases: TGTGCCACCTGGGACGGGCCCGTTGGGAAGAAACTCTTT. It codes for CATWDGPVGKKLF.

This clone was counted at least ten times. With a much larger clone just one base away, this may be a read error. The V and J genes are TRGV3 and TRGJ1 or TRGJ2. The V gene end was trimmed by 2 bases and the J gene end by 8 bases; junction bases not matched to a gene: 3. The CDR3 sequence is 11 residues long. Germline CDR1 and CDR2: VTNTFY and YDVSTARD (reference sequence). The CDR3 loop is CATWDKDKKLF. The CDR3 DNA reads as TGTGCCACCTGGGACAAGGATAAGAAACTCTTT.

Details on this clone: For this DNA, TCRdb reports the protein of a much larger clone, which diverges at residue 9, most likely from a read error; the protein presented here is translated directly from the DNA. The chain has TRGV9 and TRGJ1 or TRGJ2. Assignment of the J gene here rests on matching the DNA to germline, because TCRdb gives none. Trimming took 1 base from V and 6 from J; bases not matched to a gene: 9. The CDR3 is 14 amino acids. The germline CDR1 and CDR2 sequences are GITISATS and ISYDGTV (reference sequence). CDR3 DNA sequence: TGTGCCTTGTGGGAGGTCGCCTCCTGTTATAAGAAACTCTTT. It encodes CALWEVASCYKKLF.

As concerns this clone: The TCRdb record carries a much larger clone's protein, which differs from this DNA's translation at residue 7; a read error is the likely cause, and the protein listed here is the DNA translation. The chain has TRGV4 and TRGJ1 or TRGJ2. Here the J gene was assigned by germline matching of the DNA, as TCRdb has none. The CDR3 totals 11 residues. The germline CDR1 and CDR2 sequences are EGSTGY and YDSYTSSV. CDR3 protein: CATFLYCKKLF. In DNA form, the CDR3 reads TGTGCCACATTCCTTTATTGTAAGAAACTCTTT.

This clone was counted many times. This likely stems from a read error, as it lies one base from a far larger clone. The same CDR3 also results from other DNA sequences found in this sample. The chain links TRGV9 to TRGJP. Here the J gene was assigned by germline matching of the DNA, as TCRdb has none. The CDR3 extends over 17 amino acids. Germline V gene data show CDR1 as GITISATS and CDR2 as ISYDGTV (reference sequence). The CDR3 region has the DNA TGTGCTTTGTGGGAGGTCCCGCAAGAGTTGGGCAAAAAAATCAAGGTATTT. It specifies CALWEVPQELGKKIKVF.

This clone showed up many times. Translating this DNA gives a protein that differs at residue 7 from the TCRdb one, which belongs to a much larger clone; a read error is likely, and the protein shown is this translation. The J gene is TRGJP2, the V gene TRGV3. V dropped 0 bases and J dropped 10; count of bases not matched to a gene: 2. Looked up from germline, CDR1 is VTNTFY and CDR2 is YDVSTARD (reference sequence). The CDR3 is made up of 12 amino acids. The CDR3 DNA reads as TGTGCCACCTGGGACAGGGGTTGGATCAAGACGTTT. Translation gives CATWDRGWIKTF.